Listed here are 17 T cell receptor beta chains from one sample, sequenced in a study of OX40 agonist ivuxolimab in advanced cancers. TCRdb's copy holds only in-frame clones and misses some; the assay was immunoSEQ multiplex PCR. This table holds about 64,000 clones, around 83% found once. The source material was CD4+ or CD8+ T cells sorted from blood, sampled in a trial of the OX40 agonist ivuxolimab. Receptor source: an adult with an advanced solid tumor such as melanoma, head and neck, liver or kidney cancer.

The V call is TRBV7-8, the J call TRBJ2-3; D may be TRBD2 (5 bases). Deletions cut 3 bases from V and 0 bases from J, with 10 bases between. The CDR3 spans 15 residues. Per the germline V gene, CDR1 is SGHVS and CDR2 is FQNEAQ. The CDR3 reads CASSFRGSSTDTQYF. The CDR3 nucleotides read TGTGCCAGCAGCTTTCGCGGGTCTAGCACAGATACGCAGTATTTT.

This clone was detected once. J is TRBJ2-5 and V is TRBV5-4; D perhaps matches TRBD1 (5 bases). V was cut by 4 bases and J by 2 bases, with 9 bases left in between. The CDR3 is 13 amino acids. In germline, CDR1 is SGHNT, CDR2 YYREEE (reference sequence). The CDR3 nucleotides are TGTGCCAGCAGCATACAGGATCAAGAGACCCAGTACTTC. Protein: CASSIQDQETQYF.

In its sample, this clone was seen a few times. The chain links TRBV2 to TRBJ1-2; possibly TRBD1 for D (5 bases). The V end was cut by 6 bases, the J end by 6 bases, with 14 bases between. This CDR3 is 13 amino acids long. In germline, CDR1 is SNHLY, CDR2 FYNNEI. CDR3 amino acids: CASSPRWGDGYTF. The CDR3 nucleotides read TGTGCCAGCAGCCCACGCTGGGGGGATGGCTACACCTTC.

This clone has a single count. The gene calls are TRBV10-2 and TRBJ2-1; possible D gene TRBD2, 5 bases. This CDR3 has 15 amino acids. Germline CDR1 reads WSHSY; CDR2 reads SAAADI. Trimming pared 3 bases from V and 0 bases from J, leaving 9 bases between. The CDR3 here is CASSDGLASYNEQFF. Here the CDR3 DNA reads TGCGCCAGCAGTGATGGGCTAGCCTCCTACAATGAGCAGTTCTTC.

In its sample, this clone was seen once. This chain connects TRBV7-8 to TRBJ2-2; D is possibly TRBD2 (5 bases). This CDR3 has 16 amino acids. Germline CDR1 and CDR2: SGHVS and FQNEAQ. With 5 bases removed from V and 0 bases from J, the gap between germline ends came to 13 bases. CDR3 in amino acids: CASSLGVLANTGELFF. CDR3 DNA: TGTGCCAGCAGCCTCGGGGTCTTGGCGAACACCGGGGAGCTGTTTTTT.

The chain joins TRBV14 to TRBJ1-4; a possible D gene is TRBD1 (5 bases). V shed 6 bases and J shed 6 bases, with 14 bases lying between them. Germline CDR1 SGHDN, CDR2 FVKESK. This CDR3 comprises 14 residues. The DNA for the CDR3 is TGTGCCAGCAGAAGGATGCAGGGCGATGAAAAACTGTTTTTT. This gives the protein CASRRMQGDEKLFF. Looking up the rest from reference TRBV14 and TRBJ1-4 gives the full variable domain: EAGVTQFPSHSVIEKGQTVTLRCDPISGHDNLYWYRRVMGKEIKFLLHFVKESKQDESGMPNNRFLAERTGGTYSTLKVQPAELEDSGVYFCASRRMQGDEKLFFGSGTQLSVL.

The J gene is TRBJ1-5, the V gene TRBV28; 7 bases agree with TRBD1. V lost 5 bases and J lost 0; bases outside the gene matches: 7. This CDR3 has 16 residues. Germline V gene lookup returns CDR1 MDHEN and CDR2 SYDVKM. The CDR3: CASSRRGTVSNQPQHF. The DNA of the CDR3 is TGTGCCAGCAGTCGCCGAGGGACAGTTAGCAATCAGCCCCAGCATTTT.

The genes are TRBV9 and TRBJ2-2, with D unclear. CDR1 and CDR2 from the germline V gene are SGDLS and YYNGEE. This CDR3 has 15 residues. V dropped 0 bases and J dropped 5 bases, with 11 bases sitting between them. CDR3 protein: CASSVVGGHTGELFF. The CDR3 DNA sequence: TGTGCCAGCAGCGTAGTTGGCGGCCATACCGGGGAGCTGTTTTTT.

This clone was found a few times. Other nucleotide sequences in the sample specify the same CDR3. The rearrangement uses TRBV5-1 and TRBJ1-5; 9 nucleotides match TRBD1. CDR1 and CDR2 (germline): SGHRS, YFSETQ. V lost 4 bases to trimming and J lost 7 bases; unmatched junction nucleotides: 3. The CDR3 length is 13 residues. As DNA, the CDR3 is TGCGCCAGCAGCCGGACAGGGGAGCAGCCCCAGCATTTT. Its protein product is CASSRTGEQPQHF.

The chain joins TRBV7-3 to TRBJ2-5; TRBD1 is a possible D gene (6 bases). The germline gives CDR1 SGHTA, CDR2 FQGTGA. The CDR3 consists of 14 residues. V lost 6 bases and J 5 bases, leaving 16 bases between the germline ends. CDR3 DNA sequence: TGTGCCAGCAGGAAAAACCCAGGGGAGGAGACCCAGTACTTC. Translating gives CASRKNPGEETQYF.

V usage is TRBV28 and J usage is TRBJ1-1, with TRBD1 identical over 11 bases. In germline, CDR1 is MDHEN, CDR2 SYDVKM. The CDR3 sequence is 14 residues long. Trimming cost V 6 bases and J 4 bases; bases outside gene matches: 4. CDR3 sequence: CASRTGQGVTEAFF. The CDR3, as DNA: TGTGCCAGCAGGACGGGACAGGGGGTCACTGAAGCTTTCTTT.

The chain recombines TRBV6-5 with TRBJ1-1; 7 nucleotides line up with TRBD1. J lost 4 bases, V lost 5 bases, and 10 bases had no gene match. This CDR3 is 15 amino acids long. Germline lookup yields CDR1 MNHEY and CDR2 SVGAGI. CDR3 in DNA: TGTGCCAGCAGTCGGCCAGGGGGGGAATCCACTGAAGCTTTCTTT. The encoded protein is CASSRPGGESTEAFF.

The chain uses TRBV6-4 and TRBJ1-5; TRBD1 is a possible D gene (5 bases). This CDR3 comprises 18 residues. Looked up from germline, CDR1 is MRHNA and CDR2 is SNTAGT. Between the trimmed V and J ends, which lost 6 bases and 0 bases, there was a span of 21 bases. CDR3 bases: TGTGCCAGCAGGCGGGGGGGGAGGGGCCAAGATAGCAATCAGCCCCAGCATTTT. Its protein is CASRRGGRGQDSNQPQHF.

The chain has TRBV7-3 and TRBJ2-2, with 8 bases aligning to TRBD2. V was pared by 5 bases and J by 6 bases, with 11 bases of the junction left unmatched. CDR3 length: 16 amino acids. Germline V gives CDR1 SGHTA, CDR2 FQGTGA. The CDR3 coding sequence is TGTGCCAGCAGCGCCCTTCTGGCGGGAGGACCCGGGGAGCTGTTTTTT. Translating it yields CASSALLAGGPGELFF.

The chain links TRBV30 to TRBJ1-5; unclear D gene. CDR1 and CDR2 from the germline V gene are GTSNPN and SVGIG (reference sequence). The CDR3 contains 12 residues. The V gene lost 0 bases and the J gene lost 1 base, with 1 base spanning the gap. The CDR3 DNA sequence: TGTGCCTGGAGTGTAAGCAATCAGCCCCAGCATTTT. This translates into CAWSVSNQPQHF.

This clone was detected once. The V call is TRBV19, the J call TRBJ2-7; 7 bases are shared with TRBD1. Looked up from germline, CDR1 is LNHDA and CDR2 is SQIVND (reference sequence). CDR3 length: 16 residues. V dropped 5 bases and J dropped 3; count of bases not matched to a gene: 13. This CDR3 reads CASSPQGQLSGYEQYF. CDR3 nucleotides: TGTGCCAGTAGTCCCCAGGGACAGTTGTCGGGCTACGAGCAGTACTTC.

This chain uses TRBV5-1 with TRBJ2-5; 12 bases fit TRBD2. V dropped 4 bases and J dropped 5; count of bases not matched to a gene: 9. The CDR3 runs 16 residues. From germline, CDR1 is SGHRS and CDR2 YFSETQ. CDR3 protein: CASSRGTSGRSETQYF. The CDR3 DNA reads TGCGCCAGCAGCCGGGGTACTAGCGGGAGGAGCGAGACCCAGTACTTC.